This record looks at one T cell receptor beta chain sequence and its context. The V end was cut by 8 bases, the J end by 2 bases, with 19 bases between. Germline V gene data show CDR1 as LNHDA and CDR2 as SQIVND (reference sequence). The CDR3 spans 16 residues. Assay: immunoSEQ multiplex PCR; the TCRdb copy retains only in-frame clones and omits some. In the table there are more than 110,000 clones, around 78% of which are singletons. The data were obtained in a study of blood T cell repertoires in COVID-19. Study-wide context: Samples representing acute and convalescent COVID-19 were sourced from the United States, Italy and Spain.

J is TRBJ1-5 and V is TRBV19, with D possibly matching TRBD1 (5 bases). Sample: peripheral blood. The clonotype was recovered from a woman of 80 years or more with active or convalescent COVID-19. The CDR3 is CASASWSGGGNQPQHF. The DNA for the CDR3 is TGTGCCAGTGCCTCCTGGAGCGGGGGTGGCAATCAGCCCCAGCATTTT.